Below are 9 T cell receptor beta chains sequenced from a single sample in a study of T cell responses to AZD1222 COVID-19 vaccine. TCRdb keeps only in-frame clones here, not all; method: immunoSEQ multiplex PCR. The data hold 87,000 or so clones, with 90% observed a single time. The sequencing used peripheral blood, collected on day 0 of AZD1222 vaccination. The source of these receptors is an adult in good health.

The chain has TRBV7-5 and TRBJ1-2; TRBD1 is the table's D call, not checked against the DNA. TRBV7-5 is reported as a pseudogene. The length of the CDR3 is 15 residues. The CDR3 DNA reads TGTGCCAGAAGCTTAGCGTTGGGACAGGGATGCGGCTACACCTTC. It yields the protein CARSLALGQGCGYTF.

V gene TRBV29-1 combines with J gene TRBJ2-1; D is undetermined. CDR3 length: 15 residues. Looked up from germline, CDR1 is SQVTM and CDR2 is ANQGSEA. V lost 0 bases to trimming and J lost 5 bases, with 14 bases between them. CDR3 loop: CSVEDPWGANNEQFF. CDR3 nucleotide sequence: TGCAGCGTTGAAGATCCGTGGGGTGCGAACAATGAGCAGTTCTTC.

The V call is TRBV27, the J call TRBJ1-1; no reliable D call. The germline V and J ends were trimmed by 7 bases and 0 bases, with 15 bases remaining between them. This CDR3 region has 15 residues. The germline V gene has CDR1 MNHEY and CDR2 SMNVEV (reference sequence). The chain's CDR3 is CASMESRVMNTEAFF. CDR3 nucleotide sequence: TGTGCCAGCATGGAGTCTCGGGTAATGAACACTGAAGCTTTCTTT.

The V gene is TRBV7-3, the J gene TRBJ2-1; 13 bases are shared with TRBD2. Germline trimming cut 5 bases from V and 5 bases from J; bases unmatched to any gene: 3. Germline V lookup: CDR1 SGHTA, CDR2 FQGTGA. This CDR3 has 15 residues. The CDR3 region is CASSQTSGGHNEQFF. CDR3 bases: TGTGCCAGCAGCCAGACTAGCGGGGGGCACAATGAGCAGTTCTTC.

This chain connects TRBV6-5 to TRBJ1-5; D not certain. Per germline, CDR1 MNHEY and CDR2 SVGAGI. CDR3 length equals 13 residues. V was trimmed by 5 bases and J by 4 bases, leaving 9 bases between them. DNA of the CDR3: TGTGCCAGCAGTCCTGGGGTTAATCAGCCCCAGCATTTT. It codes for CASSPGVNQPQHF.

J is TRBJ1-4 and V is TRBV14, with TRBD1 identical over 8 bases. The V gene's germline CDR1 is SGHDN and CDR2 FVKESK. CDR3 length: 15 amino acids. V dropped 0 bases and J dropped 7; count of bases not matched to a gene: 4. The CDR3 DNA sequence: TGTGCCAGCAGCCAAGAGAGGACAGGGCGTGAAAAACTGTTTTTT. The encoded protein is CASSQERTGREKLFF. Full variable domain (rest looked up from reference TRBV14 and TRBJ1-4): EAGVTQFPSHSVIEKGQTVTLRCDPISGHDNLYWYRRVMGKEIKFLLHFVKESKQDESGMPNNRFLAERTGGTYSTLKVQPAELEDSGVYFCASSQERTGREKLFFGSGTQLSVL.

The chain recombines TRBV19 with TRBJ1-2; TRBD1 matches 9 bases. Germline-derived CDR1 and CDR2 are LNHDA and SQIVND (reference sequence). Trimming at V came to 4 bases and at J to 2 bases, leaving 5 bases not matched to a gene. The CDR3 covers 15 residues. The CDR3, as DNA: TGTGCCAGTAGTAACCCCGGGACAGGGAACTATGGCTACACCTTC. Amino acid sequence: CASSNPGTGNYGYTF.

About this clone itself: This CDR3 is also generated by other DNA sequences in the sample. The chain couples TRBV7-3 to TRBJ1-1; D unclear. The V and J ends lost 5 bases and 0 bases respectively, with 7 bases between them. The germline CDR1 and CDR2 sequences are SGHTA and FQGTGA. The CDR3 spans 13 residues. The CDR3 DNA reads TGTGCCAGCAGCCCCGCGATGAACACTGAAGCTTTCTTT. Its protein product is CASSPAMNTEAFF.

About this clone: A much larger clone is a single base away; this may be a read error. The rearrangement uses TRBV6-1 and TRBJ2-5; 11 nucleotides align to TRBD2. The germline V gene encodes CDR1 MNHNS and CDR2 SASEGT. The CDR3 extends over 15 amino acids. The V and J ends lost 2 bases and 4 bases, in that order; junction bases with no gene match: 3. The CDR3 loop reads CASSEIAGGPETQYF. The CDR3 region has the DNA TGTGCCAGCAGTGAAATAGCGGGGGGGCCAGAGACCCAGTACTTC.